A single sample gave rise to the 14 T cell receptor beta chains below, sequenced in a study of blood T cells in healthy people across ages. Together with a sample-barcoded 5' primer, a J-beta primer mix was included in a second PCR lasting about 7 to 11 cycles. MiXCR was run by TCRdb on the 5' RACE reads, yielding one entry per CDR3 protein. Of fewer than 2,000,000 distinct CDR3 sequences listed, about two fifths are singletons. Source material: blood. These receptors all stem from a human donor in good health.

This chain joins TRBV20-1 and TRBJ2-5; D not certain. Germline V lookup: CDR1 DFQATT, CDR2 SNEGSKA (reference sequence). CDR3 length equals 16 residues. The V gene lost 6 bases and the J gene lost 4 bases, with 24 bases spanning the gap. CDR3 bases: TGCAGTGCATCCGTTAACGTCGGCGGTGTGGTAGAGACCCAGTACTTC. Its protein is CSASVNVGGVVETQYF.

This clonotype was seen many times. CDR3 nucleotides: TGTGCCAGCAGCCCGATCCAGGCCAACTATGGCTACACCTTC. It encodes CASSPIQANYGYTF. The V and J genes are TRBV6-5 and TRBJ1-2; D is ambiguous. This CDR3 spans 14 amino acids. Germline lookup yields CDR1 MNHEY and CDR2 SVGAGI. Trimming pared 6 bases from V and 2 bases from J, leaving 13 bases between.

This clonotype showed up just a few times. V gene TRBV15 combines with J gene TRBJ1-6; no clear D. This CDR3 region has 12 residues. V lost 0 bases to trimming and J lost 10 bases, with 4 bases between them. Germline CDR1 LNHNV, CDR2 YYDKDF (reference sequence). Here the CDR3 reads CATSRDSSPLHF. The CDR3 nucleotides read TGTGCCACCAGCAGAGACTCCTCACCCCTCCACTTT.

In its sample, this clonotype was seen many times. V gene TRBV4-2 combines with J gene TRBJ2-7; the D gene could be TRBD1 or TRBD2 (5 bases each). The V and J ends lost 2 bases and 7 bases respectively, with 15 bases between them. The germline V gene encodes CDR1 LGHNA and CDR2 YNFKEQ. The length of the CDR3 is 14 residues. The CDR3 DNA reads TGTGCCAGCAGCCAACCCGGGACCCCTTATGAGCAGTACTTC. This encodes CASSQPGTPYEQYF.

CDR3 sequence: CASSFGPMATDTQYF. The CDR3 DNA reads as TGTGCCAGCAGCTTTGGCCCTATGGCCACAGATACGCAGTATTTT. The V and J genes are TRBV7-6 and TRBJ2-3; unclear D gene. In germline, CDR1 is SGHVS, CDR2 FNYEAQ. The V gene lost 3 bases and the J gene lost 2 bases, with 12 bases spanning the gap. CDR3 length: 15 amino acids.

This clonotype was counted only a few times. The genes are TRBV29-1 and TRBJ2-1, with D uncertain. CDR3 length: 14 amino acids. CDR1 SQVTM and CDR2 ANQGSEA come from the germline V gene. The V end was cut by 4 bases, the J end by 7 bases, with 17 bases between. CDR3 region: CSVADPWTSNEQFF. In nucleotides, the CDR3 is TGCAGCGTTGCTGATCCGTGGACGAGTAATGAGCAGTTCTTC.

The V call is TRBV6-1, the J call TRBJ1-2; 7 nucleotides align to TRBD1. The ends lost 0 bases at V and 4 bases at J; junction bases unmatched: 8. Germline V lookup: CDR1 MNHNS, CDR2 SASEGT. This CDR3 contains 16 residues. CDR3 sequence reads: CASSEAQATGSYGYTF. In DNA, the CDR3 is TGTGCCAGCAGTGAAGCGCAGGCGACAGGGAGCTATGGCTACACCTTC.

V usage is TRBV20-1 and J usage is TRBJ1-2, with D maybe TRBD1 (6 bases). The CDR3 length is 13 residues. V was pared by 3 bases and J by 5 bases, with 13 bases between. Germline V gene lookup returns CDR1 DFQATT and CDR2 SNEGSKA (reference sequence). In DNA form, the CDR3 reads TGCAGTGCTAGGAAGGGGGTTTGGTATGGCTACACCTTC. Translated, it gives CSARKGVWYGYTF.

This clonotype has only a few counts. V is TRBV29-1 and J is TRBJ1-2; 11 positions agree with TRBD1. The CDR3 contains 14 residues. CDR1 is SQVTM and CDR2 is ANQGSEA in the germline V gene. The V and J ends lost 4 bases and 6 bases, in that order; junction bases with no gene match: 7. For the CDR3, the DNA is TGCAGCGTTGCTGGACAGGGGGCGTTCCATGGCTACACCTTC. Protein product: CSVAGQGAFHGYTF. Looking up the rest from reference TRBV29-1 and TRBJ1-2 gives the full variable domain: SAVISQKPSRDICQRGTSLTIQCQVDSQVTMMFWYRQQPGQSLTLIATANQGSEATYESGFVIDKFPISRPNLTFSTLTVSNMSPEDSSIYLCSVAGQGAFHGYTFGSGTRLTVV.

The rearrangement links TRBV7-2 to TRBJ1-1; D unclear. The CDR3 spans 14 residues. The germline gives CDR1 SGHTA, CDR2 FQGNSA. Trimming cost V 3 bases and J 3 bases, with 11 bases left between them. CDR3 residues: CASSLLLSDTEAFF. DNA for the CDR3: TGTGCCAGCAGCTTGCTATTGTCGGACACTGAAGCTTTCTTT.

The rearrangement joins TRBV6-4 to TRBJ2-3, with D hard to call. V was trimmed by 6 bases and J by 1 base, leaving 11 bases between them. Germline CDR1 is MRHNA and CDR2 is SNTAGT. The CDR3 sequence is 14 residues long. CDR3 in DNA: TGTGCCAGCAGCCTAACGTACCGCACAGATACGCAGTATTTT. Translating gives CASSLTYRTDTQYF.

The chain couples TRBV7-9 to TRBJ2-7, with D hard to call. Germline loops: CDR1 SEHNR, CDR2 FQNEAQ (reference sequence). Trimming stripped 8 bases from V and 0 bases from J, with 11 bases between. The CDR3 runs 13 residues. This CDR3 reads CASPPDSSYEQYF. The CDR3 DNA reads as TGTGCCAGCCCGCCCGATAGCTCCTACGAGCAGTACTTC.

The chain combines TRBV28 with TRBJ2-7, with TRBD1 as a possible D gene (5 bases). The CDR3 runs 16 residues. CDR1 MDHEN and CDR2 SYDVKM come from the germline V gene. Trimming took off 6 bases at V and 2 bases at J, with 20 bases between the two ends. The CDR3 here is CASSLSISRVTYEQYF. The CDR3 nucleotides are TGTGCCAGCAGCCTCTCAATCTCCAGGGTAACCTACGAGCAGTACTTC.

Written as DNA, the CDR3 is TGCAGTGCCCTGCGACAGCAAGAGACCCAGTACTTC. Translating gives CSALRQQETQYF. V usage is TRBV20-1 and J usage is TRBJ2-5, with D possibly TRBD1 on 5 matching bases. Trimming stripped 6 bases from V and 2 bases from J, with 10 bases between. This CDR3 contains 12 residues. Per germline, CDR1 DFQATT and CDR2 SNEGSKA (reference sequence).